These T cell receptor beta chains were read from a single sample in a study of cytomegalovirus exposure and HLA in healthy donors. This table comes from immunoSEQ multiplex PCR, and its TCRdb copy is limited to in-frame clones, with some not included. The sample has 200,000 to 250,000 clones, roughly 88% seen once; the top ten hold over 12%. Sequenced material: PBMCs. The origin of the receptors is a woman aged 25-40 years in good health and CMV-seropositive. Both conserved end residues are part of each CDR3. D genes are given only for firm matches. Clone size is not always given. Where it is, it says once, few, many or a class for expanded clones.

j_call: TRBJ2-7; clone_size: -; v_call: TRBV28; d_call: TRBD2; cdr3_aa: CASRRSGIETYEQYF; cdr3_nt: TGTGCCAGCAGGAGAAGCGGGATTGAGACCTACGAGCAGTACTTC
j_call: TRBJ2-5; clone_size: -; v_call: TRBV10-1; d_call: TRBD1; cdr3_aa: CASKQGAVRAQYF; cdr3_nt: TGCGCCAGCAAACAGGGGGCGGTACGGGCCCAGTACTTC
j_call: TRBJ2-5; clone_size: -; v_call: TRBV5-1; d_call: -; cdr3_aa: CASSSSKGVGETQYF; cdr3_nt: TGCGCCAGCAGCTCCTCCAAGGGAGTGGGAGAGACCCAGTACTTC
j_call: TRBJ2-1; clone_size: -; v_call: TRBV27; d_call: TRBD2; cdr3_aa: CASSLILTTSGLNEQFF; cdr3_nt: TGTGCCAGCAGTTTAATTCTGACGACTAGCGGCCTCAATGAGCAGTTCTTC
j_call: TRBJ1-5; clone_size: -; v_call: TRBV7-3; d_call: -; cdr3_aa: CASRSLNQPQHF; cdr3_nt: TGTGCCAGCAGGTCCCTCAATCAGCCCCAGCATTTT
j_call: TRBJ2-4; clone_size: -; v_call: TRBV5-1; d_call: -; cdr3_aa: CASSLPRVPKNIQYF; cdr3_nt: TGCGCCAGCAGCTTGCCCAGGGTCCCCAAAAACATTCAGTACTTC
j_call: TRBJ2-1; clone_size: -; v_call: TRBV30; d_call: -; cdr3_aa: CAWRVSGHNEQFF; cdr3_nt: TGTGCCTGGAGGGTTAGCGGTCACAATGAGCAGTTCTTC
j_call: TRBJ1-4; clone_size: -; v_call: TRBV15; d_call: -; cdr3_aa: CATSRASGTATNEKLFF; cdr3_nt: TGTGCCACCAGCAGAGCGTCAGGAACCGCAACTAATGAAAAACTGTTTTTT
j_call: TRBJ2-2; clone_size: -; v_call: TRBV5-6; d_call: TRBD2; cdr3_aa: CASSSTSGTREGELFF; cdr3_nt: TGTGCCAGCAGCTCGACTAGCGGGACCCGTGAAGGGGAGCTGTTTTTT
j_call: TRBJ1-5; clone_size: -; v_call: TRBV28; d_call: TRBD1; cdr3_aa: CASSTRTGVGNQPQHF; cdr3_nt: TGTGCCAGCAGTACCCGGACAGGGGTTGGCAATCAGCCCCAGCATTTT
j_call: TRBJ2-2; clone_size: -; v_call: TRBV9; d_call: -; cdr3_aa: CASSVSGNTGELFF; cdr3_nt: TGTGCCAGCAGCGTATCAGGGAACACCGGGGAGCTGTTTTTT
j_call: TRBJ2-7; clone_size: -; v_call: TRBV7-9; d_call: TRBD1; cdr3_aa: CASSWDRGYPQYF; cdr3_nt: TGTGCCAGCAGCTGGGACAGGGGTTATCCTCAGTACTTC
j_call: TRBJ1-2; clone_size: -; v_call: TRBV29-1; d_call: TRBD1; cdr3_aa: CSVVWDRGIHFNYGYTF; cdr3_nt: TGCAGCGTTGTTTGGGACAGGGGAATCCATTTTAACTATGGCTACACCTTC
j_call: TRBJ2-3; clone_size: -; v_call: TRBV2; d_call: TRBD2; cdr3_aa: CASSAPLAGVTDTQYF; cdr3_nt: TGTGCCAGCAGCGCTCCACTAGCGGGAGTCACAGATACGCAGTATTTT
j_call: TRBJ2-7; clone_size: medium-sized; v_call: TRBV7-3; d_call: -; cdr3_aa: CASSLSGQADEQYF; cdr3_nt: TGTGCCAGCAGCTTGTCCGGCCAGGCGGACGAGCAGTACTTC
j_call: TRBJ1-2; clone_size: -; v_call: TRBV15; d_call: -; cdr3_aa: CATSRGRVGDYGYTF; cdr3_nt: TGTGCCACCAGCAGAGGCAGGGTAGGGGACTATGGCTACACCTTC
j_call: TRBJ1-3; clone_size: -; v_call: TRBV4-1; d_call: -; cdr3_aa: CASSQVQLSGNTIYF; cdr3_nt: TGCGCCAGCAGCCAAGTACAGCTCTCTGGAAACACCATATATTTT
j_call: TRBJ2-5; clone_size: -; v_call: TRBV5-1; d_call: TRBD1; cdr3_aa: CASSRSGGQETQYF; cdr3_nt: TGCGCCAGCAGCCGCTCAGGGGGCCAAGAGACCCAGTACTTC
j_call: TRBJ1-3; clone_size: once; v_call: TRBV28; d_call: -; cdr3_aa: CASSPRGRNTIYF; cdr3_nt: TGTGCCAGCAGCCCAAGAGGGCGAAACACCATATATTTT
j_call: TRBJ1-3; clone_size: -; v_call: TRBV14; d_call: -; cdr3_aa: CASSQTDSGNTIYF; cdr3_nt: TGTGCCAGCAGCCAAACAGACTCTGGAAACACCATATATTTT
j_call: TRBJ2-1; clone_size: -; v_call: TRBV6-1; d_call: TRBD2; cdr3_aa: CASSPSGKAYNEQFF; cdr3_nt: TGTGCCAGCAGTCCGAGCGGGAAGGCTTACAATGAGCAGTTCTTC
j_call: TRBJ1-1; clone_size: -; v_call: TRBV7-9; d_call: TRBD1; cdr3_aa: CASSLGTGGGGTEAFF; cdr3_nt: TGTGCCAGCAGCTTAGGGACAGGAGGGGGAGGCACTGAAGCTTTCTTT
j_call: TRBJ1-1; clone_size: once; v_call: TRBV25-1; d_call: -; cdr3_aa: CASSVDSRKTEAFF; cdr3_nt: TGTGCCAGCAGTGTAGACAGTAGGAAAACTGAAGCTTTCTTT